What follows describes a single T cell receptor (beta chain). The antigen is unknown. The data were taken from a study of cytomegalovirus exposure and HLA in healthy donors. Findings and caveats of the study: With later analysis, a missense DCLRE1C variant became linked to TCR beta V- and J-gene trimming.

The PCR ran on 60 Vbeta and 13 Jbeta primers. Clones were sequenced by immunoSEQ multiplex PCR, and TCRdb holds only the in-frame ones, with some missing. Among about 180,000 clones listed, roughly 85% were seen once. The CDR3 loop spans 16 amino acids. Germline-derived CDR1 and CDR2 are SGHRS and YFSETQ. Trimming at V came to 0 bases and at J to 1 base, leaving 3 bases not matched to a gene. The chain uses TRBV5-1 and TRBJ2-5; TRBD2 agrees at 10 bases. The TCR sequence derives from a man aged 35 to 55 in good health and CMV-seropositive. The sequenced sample was PBMCs. In DNA form, the CDR3 reads TGCGCCAGCAGCTTGGGCTCTAGCGGGAGCCAAGAGACCCAGTACTTC. It encodes CASSLGSSGSQETQYF.